The following is a T cell receptor beta chain sequence with its context. Its target is unknown. TCR beta CDR3 regions were amplified from RNA. Primed by the HTBI set, a first-round RT-PCR was run on the TCR CDR3. In TCRdb, the multiplex PCR reads were re-called with MiXCR into one record per CDR3 protein. The data hold a few hundred thousand distinct CDR3 sequences, with 14% observed a single time. This sample is part of a study of T cells in Graves' hyperthyroidism and ophthalmopathy. The study, taken as a whole, reports: Within blood appeared most thyroid clonotypes that had expanded above 0.001.

Sequencing was carried out using blood. The sequence derives from a woman aged 25-40 years with Graves' ophthalmopathy.

The CDR3 sequence is CSVRKTSQETQYF. The CDR3 nucleotides are TGCAGCGTTAGGAAGACTAGTCAAGAGACCCAGTACTTC. The chain couples TRBV29-1 to TRBJ2-5; D is perhaps TRBD2 (6 bases). Trimming took off 5 bases at V and 2 bases at J, with 12 bases between the two ends. The germline V gene encodes CDR1 SQVTM and CDR2 ANQGSEA. The CDR3 totals 13 residues. The full variable domain, in which reference TRBV29-1 and TRBJ2-5 provide the parts outside the CDR3, is SAVISQKPSRDICQRGTSLTIQCQVDSQVTMMFWYRQQPGQSLTLIATANQGSEATYESGFVIDKFPISRPNLTFSTLTVSNMSPEDSSIYLCSVRKTSQETQYFGPGTRLLVL.